These T cell receptor beta chains were read from a single sample in a study of blood T cell repertoires in COVID-19. Here immunoSEQ multiplex PCR was the method, and the copy in TCRdb shows in-frame clones only, minus some. The sample lists 40,000 to 45,000 clones, 80% to 90% occurring once. The sequencing input was peripheral blood. The receptor source for this set is a human donor in a cohort sampled during active COVID-19. The CDR3 runs from the conserved cysteine through the conserved F or W. A D gene is named only where the DNA matches it firmly. Only some rows state a clone size, as once, few, many or a class for expanded clones.

j_call d_call v_call clone_size cdr3_aa cdr3_nt
TRBJ2-3 . TRBV4-3 . CASSQDPGGPTDTQYF TGCGCCAGCAGCCAAGACCCGGGGGGCCCCACAGATACGCAGTATTTT
TRBJ2-7 TRBD1 TRBV7-9 . CASSLSPGQGMEEQYF TGTGCCAGCAGCCTCAGCCCGGGACAGGGAATGGAGGAGCAGTACTTC
TRBJ1-2 TRBD1 TRBV2 . CASRDRADPHGYTF TGTGCCAGCAGGGACAGGGCCGACCCTCATGGCTACACCTTC
TRBJ2-6 . TRBV7-2 . CASSLELQASGANVLTF TGTGCCAGCAGCTTAGAGTTACAGGCCTCTGGGGCCAACGTCCTGACTTTC
TRBJ1-1 TRBD1 TRBV7-9 . CASSLTGRTEAFF TGTGCCAGCAGCTTGACAGGGCGCACTGAAGCTTTCTTT
TRBJ2-7 . TRBV10-2 . CASSEPPRGGVLYF TGCGCCAGCAGTGAGCCGCCTAGGGGGGGCGTGCTGTACTTC
TRBJ1-1 . TRBV2 . CASSLNAGRWTEAFF TGTGCCAGCAGCCTTAACGCGGGTCGGTGGACTGAAGCTTTCTTT
TRBJ2-5 TRBD1 TRBV6-6 . CASSYFGQGGTQYF TGTGCCAGCAGTTATTTTGGACAGGGGGGGACCCAGTACTTC
TRBJ2-7 TRBD2 TRBV6-5 . CASSYSGEGIYEQYF TGTGCCAGCAGTTACTCGGGGGAGGGGATCTACGAGCAGTACTTC
TRBJ1-1 . TRBV6-6 . CASRALNTEAFF TGTGCCAGCCGCGCTCTCAACACTGAAGCTTTCTTT
TRBJ2-1 TRBD1 TRBV9 . CASSVGTGAYNEQFF TGTGCCAGCAGCGTAGGGACAGGCGCCTACAATGAGCAGTTCTTC
TRBJ1-1 . TRBV6-5 . CASKATGEAFF TGTGCCAGCAAAGCAACCGGTGAAGCTTTCTTT
TRBJ2-3 TRBD2 TRBV14 . CASSQDRAGGTDTQYF TGTGCCAGCAGCCAAGATCGTGCGGGGGGCACAGATACGCAGTATTTT
TRBJ2-3 . TRBV5-4 . CASSLKAIVTDTQYF TGTGCCAGCAGCTTAAAAGCAATTGTCACAGATACGCAGTATTTT
TRBJ1-4 TRBD1 TRBV5-1 . CASSFQTPRGSNEKLFF TGCGCCAGCAGCTTCCAGACCCCCAGGGGGTCTAATGAAAAACTGTTTTTT
TRBJ2-6 . TRBV6-2/TRBV6-3 . CASSHDTNDISGANVLTF TGTGCCAGCAGTCACGACACGAATGATATCTCTGGGGCCAACGTCCTGACTTTC
TRBJ1-1 . TRBV4-1 . CASSQARTEAFF TGCGCCAGCAGCCAAGCGCGAACTGAAGCTTTCTTT
TRBJ1-4 . TRBV6-5 . CASRPPGATNEKLFF TGTGCCAGCAGGCCCCCGGGGGCAACTAATGAAAAACTGTTTTTT
TRBJ1-1 . TRBV3-1/TRBV3-2 . CASSQAGAGAEAFF TGTGCCAGCAGCCAGGCCGGGGCAGGGGCTGAAGCTTTCTTT
TRBJ2-3 TRBD2 TRBV3-1/TRBV3-2 . CASSQATSGRSDTQYF TGTGCCAGCAGTCAGGCGACTAGCGGGAGGTCAGATACGCAGTATTTT
TRBJ2-7 TRBD1 TRBV9 . CASSGDRGLEQYF TGTGCCAGCAGCGGGGACAGGGGGCTCGAGCAGTACTTC
TRBJ2-7 . TRBV11-2 . CASSFVDRPYEQYF TGTGCCAGCAGCTTTGTGGACAGACCCTACGAGCAGTACTTC
TRBJ1-2 TRBD1 TRBV7-8 . CASSTGTGGDGYTF TGTGCCAGCAGTACCGGGACAGGGGGCGATGGCTACACCTTC
TRBJ2-7 . TRBV19 . CASSIFQGNYEQYF TGTGCCAGTAGTATCTTTCAGGGAAACTACGAGCAGTACTTC
TRBJ1-5 . TRBV15 . CATSRLGAQPQHF TGTGCCACCAGCAGATTGGGGGCGCAGCCCCAGCATTTT
TRBJ1-1 . TRBV19 . CASSVMNTEAFF TGTGCCAGTAGTGTAATGAACACTGAAGCTTTCTTT
TRBJ1-6 . TRBV12-3/TRBV12-4 . CASSFENSPLHF TGTGCCAGCAGTTTTGAGAATTCACCCCTCCACTTT
TRBJ2-3 . TRBV7-6 . CASSRGVTDTQYF TGTGCCAGCAGCCGGGGTGTCACAGATACGCAGTATTTT
TRBJ2-3 . TRBV6-2/TRBV6-3 . CASSPRGRGFTDTQYF TGTGCCAGCAGTCCCCGGGGTCGGGGGTTCACAGATACGCAGTATTTT
TRBJ2-3 TRBD2 TRBV4-2 . CASSQESRGLGTDTQYF TGTGCCAGCAGCCAAGAATCCCGGGGACTAGGGACAGATACGCAGTATTTT
TRBJ2-3 . TRBV7-8 . CASSFLPGGTDTQYF TGTGCCAGCAGCTTCCTACCGGGGGGCACAGATACGCAGTATTTT
TRBJ2-7 . TRBV5-1 . CASSLTAGWGVYEQYF TGCGCCAGCAGCTTGACAGCAGGCTGGGGCGTCTACGAGCAGTACTTC
TRBJ1-1 . TRBV11-2 . CASSFSGNTEAFF TGTGCCAGCAGCTTTTCAGGAAACACTGAAGCTTTCTTT
TRBJ1-2 TRBD1 TRBV6-2/TRBV6-3 . CASSRPGTGRGYGYTF TGTGCCAGCAGCCGCCCAGGGACAGGACGGGGCTATGGCTACACCTTC
TRBJ2-7 TRBD2 TRBV5-1 . CASSLGSGLSYEQYF TGCGCCAGCAGCTTGGGGTCGGGACTATCCTACGAGCAGTACTTC
TRBJ2-3 . TRBV5-6 . CASSTLSLKSDTQYF TGTGCCAGCAGCACATTGTCACTAAAATCAGATACGCAGTATTTT
TRBJ1-1 . TRBV7-2 . CASSPHRVAEAFF TGTGCCAGCAGCCCTCACAGGGTGGCTGAAGCTTTCTTT
TRBJ2-7 . TRBV23-1 . CASVDSLYEQYF TGCGCCAGCGTGGACAGCCTCTACGAGCAGTACTTC
TRBJ1-4 TRBD1 TRBV7-2 once CASSLTGASEKLFF TGTGCCAGCAGCTTGACAGGGGCTAGTGAAAAACTGTTTTTT
TRBJ2-1 TRBD2 TRBV4-1 few CASSQVPLASGGAYNEQFF TGCGCCAGCAGCCAAGTACCCCTTGCTAGCGGGGGGGCCTACAATGAGCAGTTCTTC